A selection of T cell receptor beta chains follows, all from one sample in a study of blood T cell repertoires in COVID-19. Generated by immunoSEQ multiplex PCR, the TCRdb table keeps only in-frame clones and is missing some. The sample has fewer than 300,000 clones; approximately 90% are singletons. Input material: PBMCs or T cells enriched from blood (not recorded which). These receptors were collected from a woman between 25 and 40 years old who had recovered from COVID-19. Both conserved end residues are part of each CDR3. Fields, in order: J gene, clone size, D gene, V gene, CDR3 protein, CDR3 DNA. The D gene is left open where the match is weak. Clone size is not always given. Where it is, it says once, few, many or a class for expanded clones.

TRBJ1-4 - - TRBV6-5 CASRQGGGITEKLFF TGTGCCAGCAGACAGGGCGGGGGGATTACCGAAAAACTGTTTTTT
TRBJ1-2 once - TRBV6-6 CASSLTGDGYGYTF TGTGCCAGCAGCTTGACAGGTGATGGCTATGGCTACACCTTC
TRBJ2-2 - - TRBV5-1 CASSWSNTGELFF TGCGCCAGCAGCTGGAGCAACACCGGGGAGCTGTTTTTT
TRBJ1-5 once - TRBV18 CASSPLSSGGSNQPQHF TGTGCCAGCTCACCATTAAGTTCGGGGGGTAGCAATCAGCCCCAGCATTTT
TRBJ2-7 - - TRBV21-1 CASSDRQPISYEQYF TGTGCCAGCAGCGATCGACAGCCAATATCCTACGAGCAGTACTTC
TRBJ2-1 - TRBD2 TRBV9 CASSVGSGRNEQFF TGTGCCAGCAGCGTAGGGAGCGGGAGAAATGAGCAGTTCTTC
TRBJ1-2 - TRBD1 TRBV4-3 CASSQAGGTGIYGYTF TGCGCCAGCAGCCAAGCAGGAGGGACAGGGATCTATGGCTACACCTTC
TRBJ2-1 - TRBD2 TRBV9 CASSVGPILASGPYNEQFF TGTGCCAGCAGCGTAGGCCCGATTTTGGCTAGCGGGCCATACAATGAGCAGTTCTTC
TRBJ2-2 - TRBD1 TRBV28 CASKGTVNTGELFF TGTGCCAGCAAGGGGACAGTAAACACCGGGGAGCTGTTTTTT
TRBJ2-1 - TRBD2 TRBV4-1 CASSRDYYNEQFF TGCGCCAGCAGCCGGGACTACTACAATGAGCAGTTCTTC
TRBJ2-1 - - TRBV28 CASSSRQDEQFF TGTGCCAGCAGTTCCAGACAAGATGAGCAGTTCTTC
TRBJ2-7 - TRBD2 TRBV7-2 CASSLVSGSGYEQYF TGTGCCAGCAGCTTAGTAAGCGGGAGCGGCTACGAGCAGTACTTC
TRBJ2-2 once - TRBV5-1 CASSTRTANTGELFF TGCGCCAGCAGCACCAGGACAGCTAACACCGGGGAGCTGTTTTTT
TRBJ2-5 - TRBD2 TRBV9 CASSETGTSEYQETQYF TGTGCCAGCAGCGAGACCGGGACTAGCGAGTACCAAGAGACCCAGTACTTC
TRBJ2-7 - TRBD2 TRBV3-1/TRBV3-2 CASSQGSGRPTYEQYF TGTGCCAGCAGCCAAGGAAGCGGGAGGCCAACCTACGAGCAGTACTTC
TRBJ2-5 - - TRBV5-8 CASSLGVRWETQYF TGTGCCAGCAGCTTGGGTGTCCGGTGGGAGACCCAGTACTTC
TRBJ2-7 - TRBD2 TRBV5-5 CASSQHSGSPTYEQYF TGTGCCAGCAGTCAACATAGCGGGAGCCCCACCTACGAGCAGTACTTC
TRBJ2-7 - - TRBV7-6 CASSPAWGPRDRGLARSYEQYF TGTGCCAGCAGCCCCGCTTGGGGTCCCCGGGACAGGGGACTAGCTAGGTCCTACGAGCAGTACTTC
TRBJ1-5 once - TRBV2 CASSSRGQPQHF TGTGCCAGCAGTTCCAGGGGTCAGCCCCAGCATTTT
TRBJ2-2 - TRBD1 TRBV7-9 CASIDWTGITGELFF TGTGCCAGCATTGATTGGACAGGAATTACCGGGGAGCTGTTTTTT
TRBJ2-2 once - TRBV7-2 CASSLDIDTGELFF TGTGCCAGCAGCTTAGACATTGATACCGGGGAGCTGTTTTTT
TRBJ1-2 - TRBD1 TRBV19 CASSFTGDGGYTF TGTGCCAGTAGTTTTACAGGGGATGGTGGCTACACCTTC
TRBJ2-7 - - TRBV18 CASSDGQSPNYEQYF TGTGCCAGCTCGGACGGACAGAGCCCCAACTACGAGCAGTACTTC
TRBJ2-3 - - TRBV7-3 CASSLRPTDTQYF TGTGCCAGCAGCTTAAGGCCGACAGATACGCAGTATTTT
TRBJ1-4 - - TRBV19 CASSWLPGPSGEKLFF TGTGCCAGTAGTTGGTTACCCGGTCCCAGCGGGGAAAAACTGTTTTTT
TRBJ1-5 - - TRBV24-1 CATSGAFSNQPQHF TGTGCCACCAGTGGAGCATTTAGCAATCAGCCCCAGCATTTT
TRBJ2-3 - - TRBV10-2 CASSDLAPDTQYF TGCGCCAGCAGTGACCTAGCTCCAGATACGCAGTATTTT
TRBJ2-3 once TRBD2 TRBV6-5 CASSSHSGFRSDTQYF TGTGCCAGCAGTTCCCATAGCGGGTTCCGGTCAGATACGCAGTATTTT
TRBJ1-1 - - TRBV7-3 CASSFAGNTEAFF TGTGCCAGCAGCTTCGCAGGGAACACTGAAGCTTTCTTT
TRBJ2-3 - TRBD1 TRBV4-3 CASSQGTADTDTQYF TGCGCCAGCAGCCAGGGGACAGCTGACACAGATACGCAGTATTTT
TRBJ2-1 - - TRBV7-9 CASRGGLVSYNEQFF TGTGCCAGCAGGGGTGGGCTGGTCTCCTACAATGAGCAGTTCTTC
TRBJ1-2 - TRBD1 TRBV2 CASSSQGEDYGYTF TGTGCCAGCAGTTCACAGGGGGAGGACTATGGCTACACCTTC
TRBJ2-7 - TRBD2 TRBV28 CASSSSGTRLTYEQYF TGTGCCAGCAGTTCCTCCGGGACTAGGTTAACCTACGAGCAGTACTTC
TRBJ1-6 - TRBD1 TRBV5-6 CASSQGAEGYNSPLHF TGTGCCAGCAGCCAGGGGGCCGAGGGGTATAATTCACCCCTCCACTTT
TRBJ1-2 few TRBD1 TRBV24-1 CATSDSSDRNYGYTF TGTGCCACCAGTGATTCCTCGGACAGGAACTATGGCTACACCTTC
TRBJ1-6 - TRBD1 TRBV6-5 CASSLTGVNSPLHF TGTGCCAGTAGTCTAACAGGGGTCAATTCACCCCTCCACTTT
TRBJ2-3 - - TRBV19 CASSGGATDTQYF TGTGCCAGTAGCGGAGGGGCTACAGATACGCAGTATTTT
TRBJ2-1 - TRBD2 TRBV29-1 CSARLAGGSYNEQFF TGCAGCGCTCGACTAGCGGGAGGTTCCTACAATGAGCAGTTCTTC
TRBJ2-1 - TRBD1 TRBV5-1 CASSPGLGTGQSEQFF TGCGCCAGCAGCCCGGGACTTGGGACAGGGCAAAGTGAGCAGTTCTTC
TRBJ2-1 - TRBD2 TRBV7-7 CASSLGGAGGNVYNEQFF TGTGCTAGCAGCCTAGGGGGAGCGGGAGGTAATGTTTACAATGAGCAGTTCTTC
TRBJ2-1 - TRBD2 TRBV20-1 CSASLAGASYNEQFF TGCAGTGCTAGTTTGGCGGGAGCCTCCTACAATGAGCAGTTCTTC
TRBJ1-5 - - TRBV5-1 CASSLEGGGNQPQHF TGCGCCAGCAGCTTGGAGGGAGGGGGCAATCAGCCCCAGCATTTT
TRBJ2-1 - - TRBV7-2 CASSLVARVYNEQFF TGTGCCAGCAGCTTAGTAGCCAGGGTTTACAATGAGCAGTTCTTC
TRBJ2-2 - - TRBV6-5 CASSYTGQYTGELFF TGTGCCAGCAGTTACACCGGACAGTACACCGGGGAGCTGTTTTTT
TRBJ1-2 - TRBD1 TRBV12-5 CASGIADRDFLGYTF TGTGCTAGTGGTATTGCGGACAGGGACTTTCTTGGCTACACCTTC
TRBJ1-5 - - TRBV28 CASSQSQHF TGTGCCAGCAGTCAGTCCCAGCATTTT
TRBJ1-1 - - TRBV21-1 CASSKIREEYTEAFF TGTGCCAGCAGCAAAATCAGGGAGGAGTACACTGAAGCTTTCTTT
TRBJ2-1 - TRBD2 TRBV19 CASSIDLTSGFFDEQFF TGTGCCAGTAGTATAGATTTGACTAGCGGGTTTTTTGATGAGCAGTTCTTC
TRBJ2-3 - TRBD2 TRBV27 CASSLIREAGDTQYF TGTGCCAGCAGTTTAATACGGGAGGCGGGAGATACGCAGTATTTT
TRBJ2-5 - TRBD2 TRBV9 CASSVGETSGIQETQYF TGTGCCAGCAGCGTAGGAGAGACTAGCGGGATACAAGAGACCCAGTACTTC
TRBJ1-5 - - TRBV27 CASSLFGGSSNQPQHF TGTGCCAGCAGTTTATTTGGGGGCTCTAGCAATCAGCCCCAGCATTTT
TRBJ2-1 once TRBD2 TRBV19 CASRLAGGVDEQFF TGTGCCAGCCGACTAGCGGGAGGTGTAGATGAGCAGTTCTTC
TRBJ2-7 - TRBD2 TRBV10-3 CAIALGGYYEQYF TGTGCCATCGCCCTGGGGGGGTACTACGAGCAGTACTTC
TRBJ2-2 - TRBD2 TRBV9 CASSLRTSGNTGELFF TGTGCCAGCAGCTTACGGACTAGCGGGAACACCGGGGAGCTGTTTTTT
TRBJ2-5 - - TRBV28 CASSFGGRPRETQYF TGTGCCAGCAGTTTCGGAGGGAGGCCCCGAGAGACCCAGTACTTC